These T cell receptor beta chains were read from a single sample in a study of identical twins' blood T cells. TCRdb reprocessed the 5' RACE reads via MiXCR and lists one record per CDR3 protein. The sample yields a few hundred thousand distinct CDR3 sequences, around 30% seen once. Sequencing was done on a sample of PBMCs. Source of these receptors: a woman aged 18 to 50 in good health. Both conserved end residues are trimmed from each CDR3.

TRBV5-1	TRBJ1-1	ASSFQTGNTEAF
TRBV7-2	TRBJ2-1	VSSFRGIHNEQF
TRBV5-6	TRBJ2-2	ASSAQVTGELF
TRBV6-2/TRBV6-3	TRBJ1-1	ASSYRDPNPGTEAF
TRBV20-1	TRBJ1-6	SARVFENSPLH
TRBV18	TRBJ2-1	ASSLKRAGVFYNEQF
TRBV6-5	TRBJ1-4	ASSSGHILF
TRBV10-3	TRBJ1-1	AISETVNTEAF
TRBV7-9	TRBJ1-1	ASSEFMNTEAF
TRBV7-2	TRBJ1-2	ASSLALSGKGYYGYT
TRBV6-1	TRBJ1-2	ASSENRDYGYT
TRBV29-1	TRBJ2-1	SVVVLSSYNEQF
TRBV3-1	TRBJ1-3	ASSQGTIGNTIY
TRBV20-1	TRBJ1-1	SGTEGADTEAF
TRBV7-6	TRBJ1-5	ASSLIMGQPQH
TRBV29-1	TRBJ1-1	SVEGQGAFVAF
TRBV3-1	TRBJ1-2	ASSQLDSRRYT
TRBV6-5	TRBJ1-1	ASSLTGGRGVNTEAF
TRBV7-9	TRBJ2-2	ASSLLAPGELF
TRBV29-1	TRBJ2-1	SVSLPERDYNEQF
TRBV20-1	TRBJ2-7	SADSRLMSSYEQY
TRBV3-1	TRBJ2-2	ASRPSGLYTGELF
TRBV2	TRBJ2-7	ASAGSLLSYEQY
TRBV6-1	TRBJ1-5	ASSQDRDDQPQH
TRBV27	TRBJ2-2	ASSITPGELF
TRBV6-2/TRBV6-3	TRBJ1-1	ASSHPGHRNTEAF
TRBV20-1	TRBJ1-4	SATGGSEKLF
TRBV20-1	TRBJ2-1	SARDLGDWGNEQF